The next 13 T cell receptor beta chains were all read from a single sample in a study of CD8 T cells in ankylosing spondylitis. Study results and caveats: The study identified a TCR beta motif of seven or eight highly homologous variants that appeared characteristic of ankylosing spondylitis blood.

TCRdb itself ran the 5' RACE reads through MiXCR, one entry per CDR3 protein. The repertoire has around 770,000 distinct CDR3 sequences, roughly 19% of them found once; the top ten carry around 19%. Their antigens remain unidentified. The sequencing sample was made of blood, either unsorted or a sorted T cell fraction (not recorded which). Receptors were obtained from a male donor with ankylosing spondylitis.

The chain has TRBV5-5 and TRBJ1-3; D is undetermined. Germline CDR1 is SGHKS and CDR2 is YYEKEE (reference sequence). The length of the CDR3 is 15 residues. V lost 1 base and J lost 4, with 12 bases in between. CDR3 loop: CASSLSSAGGNTIYF. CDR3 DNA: TGTGCCAGCAGCTTGTCGTCAGCGGGCGGAAACACCATATATTTT.

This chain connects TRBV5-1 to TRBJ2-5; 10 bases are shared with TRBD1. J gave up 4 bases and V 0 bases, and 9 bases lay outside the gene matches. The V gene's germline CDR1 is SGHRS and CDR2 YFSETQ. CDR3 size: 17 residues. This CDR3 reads CASSLAPGTGVGETQYF. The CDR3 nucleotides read TGCGCCAGCAGCTTGGCCCCCGGGACAGGGGTCGGAGAGACCCAGTACTTC. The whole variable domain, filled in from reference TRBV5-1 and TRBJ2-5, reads KAGVTQTPRYLIKTRGQQVTLSCSPISGHRSVSWYQQTPGQGLQFLFEYFSETQRNKGNFPGRFSGRQFSNSRSEMNVSTLELGDSALYLCASSLAPGTGVGETQYFGPGTRLLVL.

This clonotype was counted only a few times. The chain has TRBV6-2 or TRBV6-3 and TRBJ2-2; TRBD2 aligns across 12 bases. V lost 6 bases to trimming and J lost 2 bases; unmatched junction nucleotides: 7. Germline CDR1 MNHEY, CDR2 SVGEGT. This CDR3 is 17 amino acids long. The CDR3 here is CASRPRTSGINTGELFF. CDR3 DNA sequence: TGTGCCAGCAGACCTCGGACTAGCGGGATCAACACCGGGGAGCTGTTTTTT.

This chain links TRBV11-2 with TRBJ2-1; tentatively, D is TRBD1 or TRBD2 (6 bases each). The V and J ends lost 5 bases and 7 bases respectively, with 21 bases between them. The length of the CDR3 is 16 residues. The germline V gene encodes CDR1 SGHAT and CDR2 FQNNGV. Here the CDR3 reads CASSPYEDGGENEQFF. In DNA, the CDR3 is TGTGCCAGCAGCCCCTACGAGGACGGGGGCGAGAATGAGCAGTTCTTC.

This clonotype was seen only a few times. The CDR3 sequence: CASSKLDTQYF. The CDR3 DNA sequence: TGTGCCAGCAGTAAGTTAGATACGCAGTATTTT. This chain uses TRBV3-1 with TRBJ2-3; D unclear. This CDR3 is built from 11 residues. CDR1 and CDR2 from the germline V gene are LGHDT and YNNKEL (reference sequence). V was pared by 6 bases and J by 5 bases, with 6 bases between.

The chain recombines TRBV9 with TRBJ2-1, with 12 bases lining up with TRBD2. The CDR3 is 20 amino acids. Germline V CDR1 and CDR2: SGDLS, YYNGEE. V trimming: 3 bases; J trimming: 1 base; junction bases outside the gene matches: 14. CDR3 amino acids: CASSATGTSGWGASYNEQFF. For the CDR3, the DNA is TGTGCCAGCAGCGCTACCGGGACTAGCGGGTGGGGGGCTTCCTACAATGAGCAGTTCTTC.

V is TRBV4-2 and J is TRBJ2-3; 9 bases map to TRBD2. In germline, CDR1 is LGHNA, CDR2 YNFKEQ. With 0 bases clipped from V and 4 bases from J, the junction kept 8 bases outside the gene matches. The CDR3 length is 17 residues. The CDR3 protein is CASSQDRGSGSSDTQYF. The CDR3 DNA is TGTGCCAGCAGCCAAGATCGGGGTAGCGGGAGTTCAGATACGCAGTATTTT.

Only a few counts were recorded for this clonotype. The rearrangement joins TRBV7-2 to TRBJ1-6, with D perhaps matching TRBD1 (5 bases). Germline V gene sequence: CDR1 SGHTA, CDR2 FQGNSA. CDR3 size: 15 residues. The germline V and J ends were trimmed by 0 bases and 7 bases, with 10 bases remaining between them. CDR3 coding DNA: TGTGCCAGCAGCTTAGCGGGGGTTCCAAATTCACCCCTCCACTTT. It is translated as CASSLAGVPNSPLHF.

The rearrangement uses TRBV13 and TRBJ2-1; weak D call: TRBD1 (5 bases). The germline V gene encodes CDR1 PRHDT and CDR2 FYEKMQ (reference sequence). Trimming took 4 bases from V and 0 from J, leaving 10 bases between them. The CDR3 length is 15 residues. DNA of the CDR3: TGTGCCAGCAGCTACAGGTCCAGCTCCTACAATGAGCAGTTCTTC. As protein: CASSYRSSSYNEQFF.

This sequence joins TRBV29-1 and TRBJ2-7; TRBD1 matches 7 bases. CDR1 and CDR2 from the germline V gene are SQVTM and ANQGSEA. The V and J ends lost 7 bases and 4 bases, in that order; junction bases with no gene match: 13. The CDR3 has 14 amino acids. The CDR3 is CSAAGTEGGYEQYF. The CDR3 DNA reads TGCAGCGCTGCCGGGACAGAAGGCGGATACGAGCAGTACTTC.

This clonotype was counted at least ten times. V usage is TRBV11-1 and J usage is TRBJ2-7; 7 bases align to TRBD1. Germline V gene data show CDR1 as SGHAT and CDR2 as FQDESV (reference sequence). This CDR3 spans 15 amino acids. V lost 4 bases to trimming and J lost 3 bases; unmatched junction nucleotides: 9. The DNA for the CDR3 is TGTGCCAGCAGCTCATTGCCGACAGGGCGCTACGAGCAGTACTTC. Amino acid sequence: CASSSLPTGRYEQYF. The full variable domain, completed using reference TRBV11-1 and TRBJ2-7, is EAEVAQSPRYKITEKSQAVAFWCDPISGHATLYWYRQILGQGPELLVQFQDESVVDDSQLPKDRFSAERLKGVDSTLKIQPAELGDSAMYLCASSSLPTGRYEQYFGPGTRLTVT.

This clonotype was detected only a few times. This CDR3 reads CASRPGPNTGEAFF. CDR3 in DNA: TGTGCCAGCAGGCCGGGCCCGAATACAGGAGAAGCTTTCTTT. The rearrangement uses TRBV5-6 and TRBJ1-1; D may be TRBD1 (5 bases). This CDR3 comprises 14 residues. V shed 5 bases and J shed 8 bases, with 19 bases lying between them. Germline CDR1 SGHDT, CDR2 YYEEEE.

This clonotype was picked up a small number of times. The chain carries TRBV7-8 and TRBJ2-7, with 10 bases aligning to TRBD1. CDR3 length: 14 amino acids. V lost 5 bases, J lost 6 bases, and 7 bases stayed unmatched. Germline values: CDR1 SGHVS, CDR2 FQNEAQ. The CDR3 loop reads CASSLRTGGFEQYF. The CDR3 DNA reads TGTGCCAGCAGCCTTAGGACAGGGGGTTTCGAGCAGTACTTC.